This is a list of T cell receptor beta chains from one sample in a study of T cells in Graves' hyperthyroidism and ophthalmopathy. TCRdb used MiXCR to reprocess the multiplex PCR reads, holding one entry per CDR3 protein. The sample includes 300,000 to 450,000 distinct CDR3 sequences, 15% to 17% of them seen just once. Input material: blood. These receptors were obtained from a woman aged 18 to 35 with Graves' hyperthyroidism that later progressed to Graves' ophthalmopathy. CDR3s include the opening cysteine and the closing phenylalanine or tryptophan. D genes are given only for firm matches. The size entry is marked missing in some rows and otherwise reads once, few, many or a size class.

V	size	J	D	DNA	CDR3
TRBV10-1	-	TRBJ2-3	TRBD2	TGCGCCAGCAGTGAGGGCCTAGCGGGATATGCAGATACGCAGTATTTT	CASSEGLAGYADTQYF
TRBV7-3	few	TRBJ2-1	TRBD1	TGTGCCAGCAGCGACCGACAGGGGAAGCAGTTCTTC	CASSDRQGKQFF
TRBV6-1	many	TRBJ2-7	-	TGTGCCAGCAGCGAGATATACGGGACCTCCTACGAGCAGTACTTC	CASSEIYGTSYEQYF
TRBV28	few	TRBJ2-4	TRBD2	TGTGCCAGCAGTACAACTAGCGGGGTAGCCAAAAACATTCAGTACTTC	CASSTTSGVAKNIQYF
TRBV6-1	-	TRBJ1-5	-	TGTGCCAGCAGTGAACATGAGTTTTATAGCAATCAGCCCCAGCATTTT	CASSEHEFYSNQPQHF
TRBV7-2	many	TRBJ2-1	-	TGTGCCAGCAGCTTAGGCGGAGGGCGCTACAATGAGCAGTTCTTC	CASSLGGGRYNEQFF
TRBV18	many	TRBJ1-1	-	TGTGCCAGCTCCCCCGGAGGGACCACTGAAGCTTTCTTT	CASSPGGTTEAFF
TRBV20-1	many	TRBJ2-4	-	TGCAGTGCCAACGGGGAAGGAGGGCTAGCCAAAAACATTCAGTACTTC	CSANGEGGLAKNIQYF
TRBV20-1	-	TRBJ2-1	-	TGCAGTGCCCCCGGGGGGCCCTACAATGAGCAGTTCTTC	CSAPGGPYNEQFF
TRBV2	many	TRBJ2-3	TRBD2	TGTGCCAGCAGTAAAGGGACTAGCGGAGCGACAGATACGCAGTATTTT	CASSKGTSGATDTQYF
TRBV29-1	many	TRBJ2-4	-	TGCAGCGCCAGGGGTTTAGCCAAAAACATTCAGTACTTC	CSARGLAKNIQYF
TRBV5-1	many	TRBJ1-1	TRBD1	TGCGCCAGTTACAGGGGGTTTGGCACTGAAGCTTTCTTT	CASYRGFGTEAFF
TRBV2	many	TRBJ2-5	-	TGTGCCAGCAGTGTAAAGGAAGAGACCCAGTACTTC	CASSVKEETQYF
TRBV28	-	TRBJ1-1	TRBD1	TGTGCCAGCAGTCCATCCGGGACAGGGGGCTCCGGGCGCACTGAAGCTTTCTTT	CASSPSGTGGSGRTEAFF
TRBV2	few	TRBJ1-2	-	TGTGCCAGCAGTGAAACGGCAGGGGCTGATGGCTACACCTTC	CASSETAGADGYTF
TRBV3-1	-	TRBJ2-1	TRBD1	TGTGCCAGCAGCCAAGGACAGGGTTGGAGCTACAATGAGCAGTTCTTC	CASSQGQGWSYNEQFF
TRBV18	many	TRBJ1-2	-	TGTGCCAGCTCACCATTAGGGGACTATGGCTACACCTTC	CASSPLGDYGYTF
TRBV11-3	many	TRBJ2-3	-	TGTGCCAGCAGCTTACTTGGGCGCACAGATACGCAGTATTTT	CASSLLGRTDTQYF
TRBV7-8	few	TRBJ2-1	-	TGTGCCAGCAGCCCCCCCGGATGGACCCGGGCCGATGAGCAGTTCTTC	CASSPPGWTRADEQFF
TRBV24-1	many	TRBJ1-5	-	TGTGCCACCAGTGACAAGGGACGGGTACAGCCCCAGCATTTT	CATSDKGRVQPQHF
TRBV27	few	TRBJ2-2	TRBD2	TGTGCCAGCAGATGGGGACTAGCGGTGAACACCGGGGAGCTGTTTTTT	CASRWGLAVNTGELFF
TRBV6-2/TRBV6-3	-	TRBJ2-1	-	TGTGCCAGCAGTTACTCGGGGGCGACTAACAATGGGCAGTTCTTC	CASSYSGATNNGQFF
TRBV5-4	few	TRBJ2-6	-	TGTGCCAGCAGCTTGGGCGGGACCAATTCTGGGGCCAACGTCCTGACTTTC	CASSLGGTNSGANVLTF
TRBV12-3/TRBV12-4	-	TRBJ2-2	-	TGTGCCAGCAGTTTAGCGGGTACAGGGTGGGACACCGGGGAGCTGTTTTTT	CASSLAGTGWDTGELFF
TRBV11-2	few	TRBJ2-2	-	TGTGCCAGCAGCGGCCCCATGGGGGAGCTGTTTTTT	CASSGPMGELFF
TRBV7-9	many	TRBJ1-2	-	TGTGCCAGCAGCTTAGCCAGACAGGTTGGCCGCTACACCTTC	CASSLARQVGRYTF
TRBV4-1	-	TRBJ1-5	-	TGCGCCAGCAGCCAAGAGAGGAAAGGACGTTATAGCAATCAGCCCCAGCATTTT	CASSQERKGRYSNQPQHF
TRBV7-2	few	TRBJ2-7	-	TGTGCCAGCAGCCACTTTCTGTCCTCCCCCTACGAGCAGTACTTC	CASSHFLSSPYEQYF
TRBV12-3/TRBV12-4	-	TRBJ1-1	-	TGTGCCAGTCAAAGGGGGTCGGTCACTGAAGCTTTCTTT	CASQRGSVTEAFF
TRBV11-2	many	TRBJ2-7	-	TGTGCCAGCAGCTTGCCCCCAGGGGAGAGCTTCTACGAGCAGTACTTC	CASSLPPGESFYEQYF
TRBV6-5	-	TRBJ2-1	TRBD2	TGTGCCAGCAGTTATAGAGCGGGAGGGCCTGATGAGCAGTTCTTC	CASSYRAGGPDEQFF
TRBV7-6	many	TRBJ2-1	TRBD2	TGTGCCAGCAGCTTAGGGCGGGAGGGAGAGCAGTTCTTC	CASSLGREGEQFF
TRBV6-1	few	TRBJ2-5	-	TGTGCCAGCAGTGAAGGCCTTTCGGGGGGCGTCGGGACCCAGTACTTC	CASSEGLSGGVGTQYF
TRBV20-1	many	TRBJ2-7	TRBD1	TGCAGTGCCAGTAAACCGGGACAGGGGTTCTACGAGCAGTACTTC	CSASKPGQGFYEQYF
TRBV24-1	many	TRBJ1-1	-	TGTGCCACCAGTGGTCCCGGCGGCACTGAAGCTTTCTTT	CATSGPGGTEAFF
TRBV18	-	TRBJ2-3	-	TGTGCCAGCTCAAACGGCGCAGGGGCGAGGACAGATACGCAGTATTTT	CASSNGAGARTDTQYF
TRBV20-1	many	TRBJ2-7	-	TGCAGTGCTAGAGAGGGTAGTTCCAGATTCGAGCAGTACTTC	CSAREGSSRFEQYF
TRBV15	-	TRBJ2-2	-	TGTGCCACCAGCAGAGATCGGGGCACCCGCACCGGGGAGCTGTTTTTT	CATSRDRGTRTGELFF
TRBV2	many	TRBJ1-1	-	TGTGCCAGCAGTGCTGGGGAGAAAGTGAACACTGAAGCTTTCTTT	CASSAGEKVNTEAFF
TRBV30	many	TRBJ1-2	-	TGTGCCTGGAGTACGGGAGAGTATGGCTACACCTTC	CAWSTGEYGYTF
TRBV12-3/TRBV12-4	many	TRBJ2-7	-	TGTGCCAGCAGTTCCGCCGGACTGGCCTACGAGCAGTACTTC	CASSSAGLAYEQYF
TRBV6-1	many	TRBJ2-7	TRBD2	TGTGCCAGCAGTGCCGGAATCTGGCGGGAGGAGTGGTACGAGCAGTACTTC	CASSAGIWREEWYEQYF
TRBV11-2	once	TRBJ2-7	-	TGTGCCAGCAGCATGGCGGGCCCCTACGAGCAGTACTTC	CASSMAGPYEQYF
TRBV4-2	-	TRBJ1-2	-	TGTGCCAGCAGCCAAGAAAGGAGGCAGGGTCAATATGGCTACACCTTC	CASSQERRQGQYGYTF
TRBV4-1	many	TRBJ1-1	-	TGCGCCAGCAGCCACGACCGTCAGAGGAACACTGAAGCTTTCTTT	CASSHDRQRNTEAFF